The 2 T cell receptor beta chains given below trace back to one sample, sequenced in a study of tumor and adjacent non-tumor tissue in lung cancer. The library came from three nested PCR rounds adapted from ARM-PCR protocols. TCRdb itself ran the multiplex PCR reads through MiXCR, one entry per CDR3 protein. The sample yields about 110,000 distinct CDR3 sequences, 60% to 80% seen once. RNA was extracted from bulk tissue without any cell sorting. The normal lung tissue was taken more than 3 cm from the tumor edge. Sequencing used distant non-tumor lung tissue. The receptors originated from a man in his 60s with non-small cell lung cancer.

With respect to this clonotype: A read error may explain this, as a much larger clone is one base away. The gene calls are TRBV7-9 and TRBJ2-7; 8 nucleotides match TRBD2. Germline V gene lookup returns CDR1 SEHNR and CDR2 FQNEAQ (reference sequence). This CDR3 region has 15 residues. Here the CDR3 DNA reads TGTGCCAGCGGCTTAGCAATAGCGGGATTGCACGAGCAGTACTTC. This gives the protein CASGLAIAGLHEQYF.

This chain connects TRBV4-2 to TRBJ2-1; perhaps TRBD2 as D (6 bases). The V and J ends lost 7 bases and 4 bases respectively, with 20 bases between them. Germline CDR1 reads LGHNA; CDR2 reads YNFKEQ. There are 16 residues in the CDR3. The CDR3, as DNA: TGTGCCAGCACTCAAGATGTGGCGGGATGGTACAATGAGCAGTTCTTC. Its protein product is CASTQDVAGWYNEQFF.